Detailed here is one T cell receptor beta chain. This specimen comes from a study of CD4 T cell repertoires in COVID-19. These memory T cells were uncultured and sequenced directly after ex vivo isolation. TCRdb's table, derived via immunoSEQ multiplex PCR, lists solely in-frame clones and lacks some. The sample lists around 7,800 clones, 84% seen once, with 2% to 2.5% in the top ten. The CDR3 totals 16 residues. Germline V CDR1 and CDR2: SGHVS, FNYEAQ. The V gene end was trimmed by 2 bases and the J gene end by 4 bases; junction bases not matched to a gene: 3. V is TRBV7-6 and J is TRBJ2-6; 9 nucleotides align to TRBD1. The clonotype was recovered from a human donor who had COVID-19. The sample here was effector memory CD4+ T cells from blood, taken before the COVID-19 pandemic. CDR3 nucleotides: TGTGCCAGCAGCTTACGGACAGGGGACGGGGCCAACGTCCTGACTTTC. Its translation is CASSLRTGDGANVLTF. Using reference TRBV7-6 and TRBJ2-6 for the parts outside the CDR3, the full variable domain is GAGVSQSPRYKVTKRGQDVALRCDPISGHVSLYWYRQALGQGPEFLTYFNYEAQQDKSGLPNDRFSAERPEGSISTLTIQRTEQRDSAMYRCASSLRTGDGANVLTFGAGSRLTVL.